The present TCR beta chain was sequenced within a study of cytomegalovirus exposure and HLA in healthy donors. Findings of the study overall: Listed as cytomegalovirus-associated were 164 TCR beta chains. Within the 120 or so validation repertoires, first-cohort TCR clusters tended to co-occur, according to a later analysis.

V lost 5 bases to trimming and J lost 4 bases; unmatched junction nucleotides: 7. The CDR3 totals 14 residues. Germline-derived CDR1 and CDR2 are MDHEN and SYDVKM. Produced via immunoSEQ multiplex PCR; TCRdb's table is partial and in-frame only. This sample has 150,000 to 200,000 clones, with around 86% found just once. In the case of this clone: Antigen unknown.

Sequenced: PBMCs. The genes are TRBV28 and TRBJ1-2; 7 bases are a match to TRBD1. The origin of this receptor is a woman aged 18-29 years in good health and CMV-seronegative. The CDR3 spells CASSTGDSSYGYTF. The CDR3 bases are TGTGCCAGCAGTACGGGGGACAGCTCCTATGGCTACACCTTC.